This T cell receptor (beta chain) was found in a study of blood T cells in healthy people across ages. Findings and limits, study-wide: Unsorted PBMCs blocked a conclusive comparison of naive and antigen-experienced cells. Changes seen in expanded clonotypes were possibly confounded by donor CMV status left unknown.

The second PCR ran about 7 to 12 cycles with a sample-barcoded 5' primer and J-beta primers. Sequencing recovered at least 3 million CDR3-containing paired-end reads from each sample. TCRdb called the 5' RACE reads again in MiXCR, with one record for every CDR3 protein. The table records 600,000 to 850,000 distinct CDR3 sequences, 25% of them present only once. Per sample, no less than 6 micrograms of total RNA were extracted. Germline assignment: CDR1 SNHLY and CDR2 FYNNEI. This CDR3 contains 12 residues. On this clonotype: Its specificity is unknown.

These data are also associated with another study on T cells of mothers and their children.

Sequences were obtained from blood. The TCR originated in a boy younger than 18 in good health. The chain employs TRBV2 and TRBJ2-1, with D uncertain. The J call may be faulty, since TRBJ2-5 better matches the DNA end. CDR3 protein: CASGRVTETQYF. The CDR3 nucleotides are TGTGCCAGCGGTCGGGTGACGGAGACCCAGTACTTC.